These 8 T cell receptor beta chains share one sample of origin, sequenced in a study of cytomegalovirus exposure and HLA in healthy donors. The PCR made use of 60 Vbeta and 13 Jbeta primers. The data were produced by immunoSEQ multiplex PCR, yet TCRdb's version contains in-frame clones alone and is incomplete. Of about 180,000 clones listed, 75% to 90% are singletons. The sample was PBMCs. These receptors all come from a boy younger than 10 in good health and CMV-seronegative.

The chain uses TRBV5-1 and TRBJ2-7; TRBD2 matches at 7 bases. V was pared by 0 bases and J by 2 bases, with 5 bases of the junction left unmatched. Looked up from germline, CDR1 is SGHRS and CDR2 is YFSETQ. The CDR3 totals 15 residues. CDR3 nucleotides: TGCGCCAGCAGCTTGGCCGTGGGGGGGGCCTACGAGCAGTACTTC. Amino acid sequence: CASSLAVGGAYEQYF.

This clone occurred a few times. The chain is built from TRBV6-1 and TRBJ1-5; weak D call: TRBD1 (5 bases). V was clipped by 4 bases and J by 7 bases, with 14 bases between them. CDR1 is MNHNS, CDR2 SASEGT, per germline. This CDR3 region has 14 residues. CDR3 nucleotide sequence: TGTGCCAGCAGTGCGCTCAGGGTACGACAGCCCCAGCATTTT. Its translation: CASSALRVRQPQHF.

The chain carries TRBV9 and TRBJ2-3; the D gene is possibly TRBD2 (8 bases). The germline gives CDR1 SGDLS, CDR2 YYNGEE. This CDR3 has 17 amino acids. The V end was cut by 3 bases, the J end by 5 bases, with 22 bases between. The CDR3 spells CASSALPRAGDRDTQYF. The CDR3 DNA sequence: TGTGCCAGCAGCGCCCTCCCCCGAGCGGGGGACAGAGATACGCAGTATTTT. Based on the CDR3 plus reference TRBV9 and TRBJ2-3, the full variable domain is DSGVTQTPKHLITATGQRVTLRCSPRSGDLSVYWYQQSLDQGLQFLIQYYNGEERAKGNILERFSAQQFPDLHSELNLSSLELGDSALYFCASSALPRAGDRDTQYFGPGTRLTVL.

A few counts support this clone. The chain joins TRBV6-6 to TRBJ2-2; D possibly corresponds to TRBD2 (6 bases). Germline V gene data show CDR1 as MNHNY and CDR2 as SVGAGI (reference sequence). The V and J ends lost 6 bases and 2 bases respectively, with 7 bases between them. This CDR3 contains 13 residues. Here the CDR3 reads CASSGGNTGELFF. The CDR3 DNA sequence: TGTGCCAGCAGCGGGGGAAACACCGGGGAGCTGTTTTTT.

This chain joins TRBV5-1 and TRBJ2-1; 10 positions match TRBD2. This CDR3 contains 17 residues. V shed 4 bases, J shed 2 bases, and the junction held 9 bases outside the gene matches. Germline lookup yields CDR1 SGHRS and CDR2 YFSETQ. The CDR3 protein is CASSPRLTSGAYNEQFF. The DNA for the CDR3 is TGCGCCAGCAGCCCCCGTTTAACTAGCGGGGCCTACAATGAGCAGTTCTTC.

The chain is built from TRBV27 and TRBJ2-3, with D unresolved. Trimming left V 7 bases short and J 2 bases short, with 13 bases between. This CDR3 comprises 14 residues. The germline CDR1 and CDR2 sequences are MNHEY and SMNVEV (reference sequence). CDR3 loop: CASKGTRLTDTQYF. The CDR3 bases are TGTGCCAGCAAAGGCACCCGACTCACAGATACGCAGTATTTT.

This clone has only one observation. The gene calls are TRBV6-6 and TRBJ2-5; D is undetermined. Germline CDR1 and CDR2: MNHNY and SVGAGI (reference sequence). This CDR3 is 15 amino acids long. V lost 2 bases, J lost 2 bases, and 12 bases lay in between. CDR3 region: CASSYLQEIQETQYF. CDR3 nucleotides: TGTGCCAGCAGTTACCTTCAGGAAATTCAAGAGACCCAGTACTTC.

The rearrangement uses TRBV19 and TRBJ1-1; TRBD1 matches 9 bases. J lost 12 bases, V lost 7 bases, and 15 bases had no gene match. This CDR3 contains 14 residues. The germline V gene has CDR1 LNHDA and CDR2 SQIVND (reference sequence). CDR3 amino acids: CASTPGTGYIGTFF. DNA for the CDR3: TGTGCCAGTACCCCCGGGACAGGGTATATTGGAACTTTCTTT.